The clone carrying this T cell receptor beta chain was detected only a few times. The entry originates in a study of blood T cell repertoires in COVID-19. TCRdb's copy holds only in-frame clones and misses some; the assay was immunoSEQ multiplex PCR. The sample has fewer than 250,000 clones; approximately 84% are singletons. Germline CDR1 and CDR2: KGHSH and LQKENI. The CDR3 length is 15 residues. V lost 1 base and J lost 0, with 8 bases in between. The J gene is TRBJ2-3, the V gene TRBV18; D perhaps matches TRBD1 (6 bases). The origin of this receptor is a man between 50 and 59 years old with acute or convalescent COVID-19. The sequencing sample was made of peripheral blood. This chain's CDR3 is CASSPQGVSTDTQYF. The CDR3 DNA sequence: TGTGCCAGCTCACCACAGGGGGTGAGCACAGATACGCAGTATTTT.